The 6 T cell receptor beta chains below come from one sample, sequenced in a study of blood T cell repertoires in COVID-19. Repertoires were generated with immunoSEQ multiplex PCR, while TCRdb's copy carries only in-frame clones and drops some. The sample records 150,000 to 200,000 clones, roughly nine tenths being singletons. The source material was peripheral blood. Source of these receptors: a woman aged 55-75 years with COVID-19, enrolled during active disease.

The chain recombines TRBV5-1 with TRBJ2-1, with D tentatively TRBD2 (7 bases). CDR1 and CDR2 from the germline V gene are SGHRS and YFSETQ. Trimming stripped 2 bases from V and 10 bases from J, with 13 bases between. The CDR3 consists of 13 residues. CDR3 in amino acids: CASSLGGAGEQFF. The CDR3 DNA reads as TGCGCCAGCAGCTTAGGGGGAGCGGGGGAGCAGTTCTTC.

This chain uses TRBV6-2 or TRBV6-3 with TRBJ1-2; no clear D. V was trimmed by 6 bases and J by 1 base, leaving 12 bases between them. The CDR3 extends over 14 amino acids. CDR1 and CDR2 from the germline V gene are MNHEY and SVGEGT. CDR3 region: CASSNLRFNYGYTF. CDR3 sequence (DNA): TGTGCCAGCAGCAACCTCAGGTTTAACTATGGCTACACCTTC.

This chain links TRBV10-3 with TRBJ2-1; 12 bases align to TRBD2. CDR3 length: 15 residues. Germline V CDR1 and CDR2: ENHRY, SYGVKD. Losses at the gene ends were 10 bases for V and 8 bases for J; bases not matched to a gene: 12. CDR3 DNA sequence: TGTGCCACCGCAGGGCTAGCGGGAGGGCCAGATGAGCAGTTCTTC. Translation: CATAGLAGGPDEQFF.

This clone was observed once. The CDR3 loop reads CASSVRVTEAFF. For the CDR3, the DNA is TGTGCCAGCAGTGTCCGGGTTACTGAAGCTTTCTTT. The chain links TRBV28 to TRBJ1-1; unclear D gene. CDR1 is MDHEN and CDR2 is SYDVKM in the germline V gene. V was trimmed by 5 bases and J by 5 bases, leaving 9 bases between them. The CDR3 spans 12 residues.

The chain uses TRBV7-2 and TRBJ1-2; perhaps TRBD1 as D (5 bases). Germline CDR1 is SGHTA and CDR2 is FQGNSA. The V and J ends lost 2 bases and 8 bases respectively, with 12 bases between them. The CDR3 is 13 residues long. The CDR3 protein is CASSLNPGLGYTF. CDR3 coding DNA: TGTGCCAGCAGCTTAAACCCAGGGCTGGGCTACACCTTC.

The chain combines TRBV7-2 with TRBJ1-1; D perhaps matches TRBD1 (6 bases). CDR1 is SGHTA, CDR2 FQGNSA, per germline. The CDR3 length is 17 residues. The ends were cut back, 0 bases at V and 0 bases at J, with 14 bases in the middle. The CDR3, as DNA: TGTGCCAGCAGCTTAGCGGTGAGGGGGTTCGTGAACACTGAAGCTTTCTTT. Translation: CASSLAVRGFVNTEAFF.